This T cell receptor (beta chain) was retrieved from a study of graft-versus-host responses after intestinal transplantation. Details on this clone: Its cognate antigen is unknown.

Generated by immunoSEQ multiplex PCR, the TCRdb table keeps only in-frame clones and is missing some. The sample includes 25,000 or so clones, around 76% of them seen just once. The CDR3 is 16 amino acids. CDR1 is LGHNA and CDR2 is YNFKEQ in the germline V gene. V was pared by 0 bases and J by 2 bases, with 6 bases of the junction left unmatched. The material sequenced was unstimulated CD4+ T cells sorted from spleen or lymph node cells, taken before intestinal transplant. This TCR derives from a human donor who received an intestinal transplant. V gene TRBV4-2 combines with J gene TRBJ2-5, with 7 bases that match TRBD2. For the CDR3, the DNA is TGTGCCAGCAGCCAAGATCCCCGGACTAGTCAAGAGACCCAGTACTTC. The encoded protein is CASSQDPRTSQETQYF.